The clone carrying this T cell receptor (beta chain) was counted between two and nine times. Its antigen remains unknown. Autologous stem cell transplantation was followed by relapse in every patient, and brentuximab vedotin exposure varied. Between the trimmed V and J ends, which lost 0 bases and 0 bases, there was a span of 6 bases. The germline CDR1 and CDR2 sequences are SGHDT and YYEEEE. This CDR3 has 14 residues. Generated by immunoSEQ multiplex PCR, the TCRdb table keeps only in-frame clones and is missing some. Among 23,000 or so clones listed, 60% to 80% were seen once. The entry originates in a study of PD-1 blockade in classical Hodgkin lymphoma. Broader study findings: Diminished baseline TCR diversity has been reported in newly diagnosed patients relative to healthy donors. Partial responders and progressors had significantly lower baseline TCR diversity. The authors have not defined what causes the repertoire differences, possibly disease activity or prior therapy.

The input for sequencing was peripheral blood mononuclear cells (PBMCs), taken at baseline. The TCR comes from a human donor with classical Hodgkin lymphoma. The J gene is TRBJ1-1, the V gene TRBV5-6, with D possibly being TRBD1 (5 bases). In DNA, the CDR3 is TGTGCCAGCAGCTTGGTGACAGTGAACACTGAAGCTTTCTTT. Its protein product is CASSLVTVNTEAFF. Filled out from reference TRBV5-6 and TRBJ1-1, the complete variable domain reads DAGVTQSPTHLIKTRGQQVTLRCSPKSGHDTVSWYQQALGQGPQFIFQYYEEEERQRGNFPDRFSGHQFPNYSSELNVNALLLGDSALYLCASSLVTVNTEAFFGQGTRLTVV.